This T cell receptor beta chain derives from a study of blood T cell repertoires in COVID-19. In the study overall: Sites in the United States, Italy and Spain provided acute and convalescent COVID-19 samples.

Original data processing: From reference gene primer amplification, estimates of nucleated cell counts were derived. The data were produced by immunoSEQ multiplex PCR, yet TCRdb's version contains in-frame clones alone and is incomplete. That table furnishes V, J and clone size, whereas the DNA furnished D and trimming. The table has 120,000 to 150,000 clones, roughly 86% seen once. The CDR3 runs to 14 residues. Looked up from germline, CDR1 is MNHEY and CDR2 is SMNVEV (reference sequence). V lost 3 bases to trimming and J lost 4 bases; unmatched junction nucleotides: 4. This receptor was identified in a human donor with acute or convalescent COVID-19. The donor label of this sample is uncertain. Sequencing was carried out using peripheral blood. The chain uses TRBV27 and TRBJ2-3, with 7 bases matching TRBD1. CDR3 sequence (DNA): TGTGCCAGCAGTTTTGAGGGGGCCGCAGATACGCAGTATTTT. Amino acid sequence: CASSFEGAADTQYF.